Included here is one TCR beta chain sequence, with context. The CDR3 covers 18 residues. Germline loops: CDR1 MNHEY, CDR2 SMNVEV (reference sequence). The V and J ends lost 2 bases and 11 bases respectively, with 25 bases between them. Genomic DNA served as template for TCR beta VDJ and CDR3 profiling. TCRdb reanalysed the reads using MiXCR and keeps one entry per CDR3 protein. The profile shows 250,000 to 350,000 distinct CDR3 sequences, 55% to 65% of them singletons. This record comes from a study of CD8+CD57+ T cells in acquired aplastic anemia. The gene calls are TRBV27 and TRBJ1-6, with a tentative D call TRBD1 (5 bases). Sequencing input: sorted CD4+, CD8+, or CD8+CD57+ T cells (not recorded which) from PBMCs. The receptor comes from a human donor with severe aplastic anemia or a healthy control (not recorded which). The CDR3 is CASSLRGGWGGSEAPLHF. CDR3 bases: TGTGCCAGCAGTTTACGCGGCGGCTGGGGGGGGAGCGAGGCACCCCTCCACTTT.